These 2 T cell receptor beta chains originate from one sample sequenced in a study of blood T cell repertoires in COVID-19. Method: immunoSEQ multiplex PCR; TCRdb's copy keeps in-frame clones and lacks some. This table has roughly 72,000 clones, 79% appearing once. The specimen was peripheral blood. These receptors all come from a woman aged 80 or over with active or convalescent COVID-19.

The gene calls are TRBV29-1 and TRBJ1-2; no clear D. Germline lookup yields CDR1 SQVTM and CDR2 ANQGSEA. There are 13 residues in the CDR3. Trimming stripped 2 bases from V and 5 bases from J, with 12 bases between. CDR3 protein: CSVETNFRYGYTF. The CDR3 bases are TGCAGCGTTGAAACCAATTTTCGGTATGGCTACACCTTC.

This clone has a handful of counts. The chain couples TRBV18 to TRBJ2-5; possible D gene TRBD1, 5 bases. Deletions cut 0 bases from V and 5 bases from J, with 13 bases between. This CDR3 has 15 residues. Per the germline V gene, CDR1 is KGHSH and CDR2 is LQKENI. CDR3 nucleotides: TGTGCCAGCTCACCACCGGGGCCCCCGGCGGAGACCCAGTACTTC. Translated: CASSPPGPPAETQYF.